This TCR beta chain derives from a study of CD8 T cells in ankylosing spondylitis. Whole-study findings and limits: Seemingly distinctive of ankylosing spondylitis blood was a TCR beta motif formed by eight highly homologous variants. Certain motif variants had earlier been reported in reactive arthritis synovial fluid and blood. It was reported that disease-linked clones were significantly enriched in matched ankylosing spondylitis synovial fluid.

The TCR beta libraries were generated through quantitative 5'-RACE incorporating molecular barcodes. MiXCR was run by TCRdb on the 5' RACE reads, yielding one entry per CDR3 protein. The top ten clones hold 16% of a sample with fewer than 400,000 distinct CDR3 sequences, more than 20% of them seen once. This CDR3 region has 15 residues. The germline CDR1 and CDR2 sequences are SEHNR and FQNEAQ (reference sequence). Deletions cut 2 bases from V and 6 bases from J, with 13 bases between. This clonotype was found a few times. Its specificity is not known. The V gene is TRBV7-9, the J gene TRBJ2-2; D remains ambiguous. The clonotype was recovered from a male donor with ankylosing spondylitis. Specimen: blood, either unsorted or a sorted T cell fraction (not recorded which). This CDR3 is CASSLTGDRSGELFF. The CDR3 coding sequence is TGTGCCAGCAGCTTAACCGGAGATCGGTCCGGGGAGCTGTTTTTT.